Presented here are 9 T cell receptor beta chains from one specimen sequenced in a study of TIL therapy for anti-PD-1-resistant metastatic lung cancer. The sample's time point: pre-treatment sample, taken before nivolumab and TIL therapy. This was the immunoSEQ v3 assay. Profiled with immunoSEQ multiplex PCR; TCRdb holds only in-frame clones, not every one. The sample contains over 15,000 clones, under 80% of which appear only once. This sample comprised blood, obtained at baseline. The receptors come from a person between 25 and 80 years old with non-small cell lung cancer.

The gene calls are TRBV25-1 and TRBJ1-2, with D perhaps TRBD1 (5 bases). CDR3 length: 12 amino acids. In germline, CDR1 is MGHDK, CDR2 SYGVNS. Trimming left V 11 bases short and J 2 bases short, with 12 bases between. This CDR3 is CAARTQNYGYTF. The CDR3 bases are TGTGCCGCCCGGACACAGAACTATGGCTACACCTTC.

The V gene is TRBV9, the J gene TRBJ2-5; TRBD2 matches at 11 bases. CDR3 length: 15 residues. Germline V lookup: CDR1 SGDLS, CDR2 YYNGEE. Trimming cost V 0 bases and J 5 bases; bases outside gene matches: 3. This CDR3 reads CASSVVGTSGETQYF. CDR3 sequence (DNA): TGTGCCAGCAGCGTAGTGGGGACTAGCGGTGAGACCCAGTACTTC.

This clone was observed a few times. This chain uses TRBV11-3 with TRBJ2-3, with a possible D match to TRBD2 (6 bases). Germline V gene lookup returns CDR1 SGHNT and CDR2 YENEEA. The V end was cut by 5 bases, the J end by 1 base, with 13 bases between. The CDR3 totals 15 residues. The CDR3 sequence is CASSATRVGTDTQYF. DNA of the CDR3: TGTGCCAGCAGCGCGACTAGAGTTGGCACAGATACGCAGTATTTT.

The sample holds a few counts of this clone. This chain joins TRBV5-5 and TRBJ2-7; 8 nucleotides line up with TRBD2. With V trimmed by 3 bases and J by 7 bases, 18 bases remained unmatched. CDR1 is SGHKS, CDR2 YYEKEE, per germline (reference sequence). The CDR3 contains 17 residues. The CDR3 DNA follows: TGTGCCAGCAGCTCCGGGTTGTCGGGGGGGCATTCCCAAGAGCAGTACTTC. This codes for CASSSGLSGGHSQEQYF. Combining the CDR3 with reference TRBV5-5 and TRBJ2-7 gives the whole variable domain DAGVTQSPTHLIKTRGQQVTLRCSPISGHKSVSWYQQVLGQGPQFIFQYYEKEERGRGNFPDRFSARQFPNYSSELNVNALLLGDSALYLCASSSGLSGGHSQEQYFGPGTRLTVT.

This clone has a handful of counts. This chain connects TRBV5-4 to TRBJ2-2; the D is unclear. The V gene lost 2 bases and the J gene lost 1 base, with 6 bases spanning the gap. Looked up from germline, CDR1 is SGHNT and CDR2 is YYREEE (reference sequence). The length of the CDR3 is 14 residues. The CDR3 nucleotides read TGTGCCAGCAGCTTAGTAGGGAACACCGGGGAGCTGTTTTTT. Protein: CASSLVGNTGELFF. Using reference TRBV5-4 and TRBJ2-2 for the parts outside the CDR3, the full variable domain is ETGVTQSPTHLIKTRGQQVTLRCSSQSGHNTVSWYQQALGQGPQFIFQYYREEENGRGNFPPRFSGLQFPNYSSELNVNALELDDSALYLCASSLVGNTGELFFGEGSRLTVL.

This sequence joins TRBV6-6 and TRBJ2-3; TRBD1 or TRBD2 may be the D gene (6 bases each). This CDR3 comprises 14 residues. Germline CDR1 reads MNHNY; CDR2 reads SVGAGI (reference sequence). V gave up 5 bases and J gave up 3 bases, with 12 bases separating them. CDR3 amino acids: CASSTTGRTDTQYF. The CDR3 DNA sequence: TGTGCCAGCAGTACAACAGGGAGGACAGATACGCAGTATTTT.

The table lists this clone with a few counts. The rearrangement joins TRBV2 to TRBJ2-7; no reliable D call. The germline V gene has CDR1 SNHLY and CDR2 FYNNEI. This CDR3 is built from 14 residues. Trimming removed 6 bases at V and 0 bases at J, with 12 bases between. As DNA, the CDR3 is TGTGCCAGCAGCACCGGGTCTTTCTCCTACGAGCAGTACTTC. Translation: CASSTGSFSYEQYF.

This chain uses TRBV7-9 with TRBJ2-7, with a weak D call TRBD1 (5 bases). Germline values: CDR1 SEHNR, CDR2 FQNEAQ (reference sequence). Trimming pared 1 base from V and 3 bases from J, leaving 13 bases between. CDR3 length equals 15 residues. CDR3 loop: CASSLVSGRLYEQYF. CDR3 nucleotides: TGTGCCAGCAGCTTAGTTTCAGGGCGCCTCTACGAGCAGTACTTC.

This chain connects TRBV7-8 to TRBJ1-4; the D gene is possibly TRBD1 (5 bases). Germline CDR1 reads SGHVS; CDR2 reads FQNEAQ. The CDR3 extends over 12 amino acids. Trimming pared 5 bases from V and 7 bases from J, leaving 8 bases between. The CDR3: CASSPGGEKLFF. In DNA form, the CDR3 reads TGTGCCAGCAGCCCGGGGGGTGAAAAACTGTTTTTT.